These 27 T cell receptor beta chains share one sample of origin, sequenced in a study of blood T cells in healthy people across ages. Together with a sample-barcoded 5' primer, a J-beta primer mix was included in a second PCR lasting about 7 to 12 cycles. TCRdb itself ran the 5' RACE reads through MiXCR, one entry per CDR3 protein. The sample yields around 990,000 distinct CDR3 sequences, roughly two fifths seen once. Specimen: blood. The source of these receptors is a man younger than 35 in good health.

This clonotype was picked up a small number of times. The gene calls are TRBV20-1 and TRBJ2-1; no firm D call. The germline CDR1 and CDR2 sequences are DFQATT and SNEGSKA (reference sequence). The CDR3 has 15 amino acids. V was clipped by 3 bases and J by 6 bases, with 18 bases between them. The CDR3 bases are TGCAGTGCTAGGAGAGAATTGGGGAAAGGCAATGAGCAGTTCTTC. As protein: CSARRELGKGNEQFF.

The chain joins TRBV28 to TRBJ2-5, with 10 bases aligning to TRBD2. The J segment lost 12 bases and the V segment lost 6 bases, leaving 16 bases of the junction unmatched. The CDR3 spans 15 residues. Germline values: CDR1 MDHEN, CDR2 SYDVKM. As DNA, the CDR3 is TGTGCCAGCAGCTACCTAGCGGGGGCCTACAATGAGGAGTACTTC. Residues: CASSYLAGAYNEEYF.

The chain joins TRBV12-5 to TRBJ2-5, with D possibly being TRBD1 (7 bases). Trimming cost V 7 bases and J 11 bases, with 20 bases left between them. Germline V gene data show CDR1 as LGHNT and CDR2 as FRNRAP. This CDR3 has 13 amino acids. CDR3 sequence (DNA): TGTGCTAGTGATCTACAGGGGAGGAGTGAGCAGTACTTC. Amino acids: CASDLQGRSEQYF.

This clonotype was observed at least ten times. The CDR3 DNA sequence: TGTGCCAGCAGCCCCGTCGGAGACTACCAAGAGACCCAGTACTTC. Protein: CASSPVGDYQETQYF. The chain carries TRBV11-1 and TRBJ2-5; D unclear. V was trimmed by 5 bases and J by 0 bases, leaving 13 bases between them. CDR3 length: 15 residues. Germline CDR1 SGHAT, CDR2 FQDESV (reference sequence).

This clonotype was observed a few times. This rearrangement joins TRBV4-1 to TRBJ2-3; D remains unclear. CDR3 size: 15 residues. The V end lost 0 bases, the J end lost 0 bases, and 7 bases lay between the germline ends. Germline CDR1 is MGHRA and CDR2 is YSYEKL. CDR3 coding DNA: TGCGCCAGCAGCCAAGAACCTCGGAGCACAGATACGCAGTATTTT. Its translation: CASSQEPRSTDTQYF.

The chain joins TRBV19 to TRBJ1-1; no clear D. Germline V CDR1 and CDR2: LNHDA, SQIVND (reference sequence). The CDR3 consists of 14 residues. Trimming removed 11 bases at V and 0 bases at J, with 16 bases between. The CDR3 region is CASIGNIMNTEAFF. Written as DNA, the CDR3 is TGTGCCTCTATTGGGAACATCATGAACACTGAAGCTTTCTTT.

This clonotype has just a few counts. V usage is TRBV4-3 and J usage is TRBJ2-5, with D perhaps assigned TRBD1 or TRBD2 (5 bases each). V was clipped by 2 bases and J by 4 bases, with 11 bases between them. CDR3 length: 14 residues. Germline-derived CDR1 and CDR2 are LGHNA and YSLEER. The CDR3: CASSQSGGGETQYF. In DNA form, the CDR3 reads TGCGCCAGCAGCCAAAGTGGGGGTGGAGAGACCCAGTACTTC.

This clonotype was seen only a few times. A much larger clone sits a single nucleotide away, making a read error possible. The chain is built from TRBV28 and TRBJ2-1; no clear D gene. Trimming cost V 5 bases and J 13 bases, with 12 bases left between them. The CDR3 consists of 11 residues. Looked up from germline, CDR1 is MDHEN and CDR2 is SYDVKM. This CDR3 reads CASSEQETQFF. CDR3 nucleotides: TGTGCCAGCAGTGAACAAGAGACCCAGTTCTTC.

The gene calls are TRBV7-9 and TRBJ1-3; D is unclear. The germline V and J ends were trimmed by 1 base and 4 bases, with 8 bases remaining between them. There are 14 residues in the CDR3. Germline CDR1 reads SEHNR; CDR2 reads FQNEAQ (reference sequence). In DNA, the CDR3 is TGTGCCAGCAGCTTAGTCAGGTCCGGAAACACCATATATTTT. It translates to CASSLVRSGNTIYF.

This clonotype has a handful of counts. The CDR3 DNA reads as TGTGCCAGCAGCCAAGAACTGGGTTTGGCGGCCTACGAGCAGTACTTC. Translated, it gives CASSQELGLAAYEQYF. The chain is built from TRBV4-2 and TRBJ2-7; D is uncertain. The germline V and J ends were trimmed by 0 bases and 2 bases, with 14 bases remaining between them. CDR3 length equals 16 residues. Germline V CDR1 and CDR2: LGHNA, YNFKEQ.

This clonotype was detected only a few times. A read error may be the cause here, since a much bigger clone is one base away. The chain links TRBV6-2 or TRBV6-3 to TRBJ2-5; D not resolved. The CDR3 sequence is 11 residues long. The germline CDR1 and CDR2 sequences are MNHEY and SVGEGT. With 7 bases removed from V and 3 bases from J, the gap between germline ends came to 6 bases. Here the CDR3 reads CASIAEETQYF. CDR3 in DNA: TGTGCCAGCATCGCGGAAGAGACCCAGTACTTC.

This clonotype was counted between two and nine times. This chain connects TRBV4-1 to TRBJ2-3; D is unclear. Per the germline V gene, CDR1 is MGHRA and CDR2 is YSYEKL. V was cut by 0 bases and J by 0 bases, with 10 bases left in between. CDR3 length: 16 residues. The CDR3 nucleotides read TGCGCCAGCAGCCAAGAAGGCGGCACTAGCACAGATACGCAGTATTTT. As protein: CASSQEGGTSTDTQYF.

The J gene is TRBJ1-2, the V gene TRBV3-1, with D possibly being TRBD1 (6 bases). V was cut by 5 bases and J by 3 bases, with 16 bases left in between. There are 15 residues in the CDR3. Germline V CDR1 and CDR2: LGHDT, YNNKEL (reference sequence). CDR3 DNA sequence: TGTGCCAGCAGCTCATCAGTACAGGGTTACTATGGCTACACCTTC. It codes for CASSSSVQGYYGYTF.

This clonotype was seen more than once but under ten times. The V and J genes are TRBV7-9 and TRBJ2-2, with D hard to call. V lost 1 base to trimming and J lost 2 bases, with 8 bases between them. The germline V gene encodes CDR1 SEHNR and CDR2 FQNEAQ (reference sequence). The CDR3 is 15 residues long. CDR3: CASSLVALNTGELFF. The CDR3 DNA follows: TGTGCCAGCAGCTTAGTCGCACTTAACACCGGGGAGCTGTTTTTT. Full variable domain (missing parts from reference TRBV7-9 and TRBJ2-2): DTGVSQNPRHKITKRGQNVTFRCDPISEHNRLYWYRQTLGQGPEFLTYFQNEAQLEKSRLLSDRFSAERPKGSFSTLEIQRTEQGDSAMYLCASSLVALNTGELFFGEGSRLTVL.

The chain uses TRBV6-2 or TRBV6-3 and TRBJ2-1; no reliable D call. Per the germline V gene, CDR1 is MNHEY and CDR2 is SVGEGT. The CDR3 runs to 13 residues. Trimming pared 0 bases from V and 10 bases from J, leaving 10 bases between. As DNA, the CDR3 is TGTGCCAGCAGTTACTCTCTTTACTACGAGCAGTTCTTC. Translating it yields CASSYSLYYEQFF.

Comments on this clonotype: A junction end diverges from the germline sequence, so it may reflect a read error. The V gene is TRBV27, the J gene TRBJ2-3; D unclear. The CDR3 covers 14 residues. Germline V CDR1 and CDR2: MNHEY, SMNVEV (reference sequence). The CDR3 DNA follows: TGTGCCAGCAGGTTATCTGAGATCTCAGATACGCAGTATTTT. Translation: CASRLSEISDTQYF.

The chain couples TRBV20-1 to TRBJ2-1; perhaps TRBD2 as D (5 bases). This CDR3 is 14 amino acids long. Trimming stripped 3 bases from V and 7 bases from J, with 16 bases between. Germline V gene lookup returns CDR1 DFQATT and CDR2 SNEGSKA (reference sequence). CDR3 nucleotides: TGCAGTGCTAGCGGAGCGGACTGGGGAAATGAGCAGTTCTTC. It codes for CSASGADWGNEQFF.

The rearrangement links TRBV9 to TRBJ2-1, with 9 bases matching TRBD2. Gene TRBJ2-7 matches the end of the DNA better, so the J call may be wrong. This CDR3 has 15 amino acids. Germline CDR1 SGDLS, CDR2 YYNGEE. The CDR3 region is CASSVEPSGESEQYF. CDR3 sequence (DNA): TGTGCCAGCAGCGTAGAGCCTAGCGGGGAAAGTGAGCAGTACTTC.

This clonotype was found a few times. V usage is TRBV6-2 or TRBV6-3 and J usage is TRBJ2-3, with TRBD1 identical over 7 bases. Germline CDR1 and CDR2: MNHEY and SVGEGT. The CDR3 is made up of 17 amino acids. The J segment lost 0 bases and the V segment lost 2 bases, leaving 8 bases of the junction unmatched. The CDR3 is CASSYPFGTASTDTQYF. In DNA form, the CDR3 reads TGTGCCAGCAGTTACCCCTTCGGGACAGCTAGCACAGATACGCAGTATTTT.

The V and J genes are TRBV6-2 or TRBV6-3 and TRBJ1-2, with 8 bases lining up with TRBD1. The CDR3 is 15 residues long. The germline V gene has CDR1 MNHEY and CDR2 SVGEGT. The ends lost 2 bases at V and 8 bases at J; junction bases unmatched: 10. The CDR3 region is CASSYPTGVLEGYTF. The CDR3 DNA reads TGTGCCAGCAGTTACCCGACAGGGGTTTTGGAAGGCTACACCTTC.

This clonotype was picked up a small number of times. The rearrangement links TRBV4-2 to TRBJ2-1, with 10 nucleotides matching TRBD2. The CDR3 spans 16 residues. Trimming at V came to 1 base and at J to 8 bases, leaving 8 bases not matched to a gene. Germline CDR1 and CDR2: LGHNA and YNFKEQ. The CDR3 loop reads CASSQGVRLAGDEQFF. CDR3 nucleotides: TGTGCCAGCAGCCAAGGGGTACGACTAGCGGGTGATGAGCAGTTCTTC.

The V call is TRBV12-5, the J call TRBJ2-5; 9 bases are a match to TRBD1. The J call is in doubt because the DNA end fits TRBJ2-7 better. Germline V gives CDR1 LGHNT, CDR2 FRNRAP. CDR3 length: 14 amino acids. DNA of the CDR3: TGTGCTAGTGGGGGGACAGGGATCCCCTACGAGCAGTACTTC. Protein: CASGGTGIPYEQYF.

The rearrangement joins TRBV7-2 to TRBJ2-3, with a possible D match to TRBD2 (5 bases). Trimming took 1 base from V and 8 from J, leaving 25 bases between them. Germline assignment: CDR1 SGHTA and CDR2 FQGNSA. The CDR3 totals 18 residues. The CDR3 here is CASSLGGSETDPEGTQYF. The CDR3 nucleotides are TGTGCCAGCAGCTTAGGTGGCTCGGAGACGGACCCAGAGGGTACGCAGTATTTT. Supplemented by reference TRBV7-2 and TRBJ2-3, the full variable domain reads GAGVSQSPSNKVTEKGKDVELRCDPISGHTALYWYRQSLGQGLEFLIYFQGNSAPDKSGLPSDRFSAERTGGSVSTLTIQRTQQEDSAVYLCASSLGGSETDPEGTQYFGPGTRLTVL.

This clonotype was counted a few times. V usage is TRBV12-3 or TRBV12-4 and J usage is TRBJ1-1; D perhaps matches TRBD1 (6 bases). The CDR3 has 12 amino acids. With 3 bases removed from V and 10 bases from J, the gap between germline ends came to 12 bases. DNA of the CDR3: TGTGCCAGCAGTTTTCCGGGACACCGAGCTTTCTTT. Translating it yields CASSFPGHRAFF.

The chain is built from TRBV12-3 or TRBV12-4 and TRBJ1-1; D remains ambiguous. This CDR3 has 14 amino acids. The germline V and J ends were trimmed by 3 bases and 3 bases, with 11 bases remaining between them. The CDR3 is CASSLREVDTEAFF. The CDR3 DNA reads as TGTGCCAGCAGTTTGAGGGAAGTGGACACTGAAGCTTTCTTT.

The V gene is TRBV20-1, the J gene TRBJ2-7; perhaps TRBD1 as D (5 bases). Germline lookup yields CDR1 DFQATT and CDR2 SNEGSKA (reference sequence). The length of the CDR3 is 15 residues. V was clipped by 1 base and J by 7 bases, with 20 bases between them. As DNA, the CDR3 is TGCAGTGCTAGAGTGGGGCAGGGTCCCTACAATGAGCAGTACTTC. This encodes CSARVGQGPYNEQYF.

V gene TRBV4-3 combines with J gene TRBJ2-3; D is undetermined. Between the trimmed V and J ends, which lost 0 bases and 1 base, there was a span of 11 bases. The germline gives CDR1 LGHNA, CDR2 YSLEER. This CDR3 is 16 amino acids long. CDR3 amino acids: CASSQDRWGGTDTQYF. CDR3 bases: TGCGCCAGCAGCCAAGATCGGTGGGGTGGCACAGATACGCAGTATTTT.